Sequencing of this T cell receptor (beta chain) was carried out in a study of blood T cell repertoires in COVID-19. The CDR3 runs to 13 residues. Here immunoSEQ multiplex PCR was the method, and the copy in TCRdb shows in-frame clones only, minus some. The repertoire holds about 220,000 clones, with roughly 89% as singletons. Sequencing was done on a sample of peripheral blood. The genes are TRBV21-1 and TRBJ2-1; the table names TRBD1, a call not compared with the DNA. TRBV21-1 is recorded as a pseudogene. The sequence derives from a man younger than 45 who had recovered from COVID-19. CDR3 in amino acids: CASSMDSFNEQFF. In nucleotides, the CDR3 is TGTGCCAGCAGTATGGACAGCTTTAATGAGCAGTTCTTC.